This entry features one T cell receptor beta chain sequence. Antigen: not known. Sequenced by immunoSEQ multiplex PCR; TCRdb stores in-frame clones only, minus some. This table has more than 95,000 clones, roughly nine tenths appearing once. The data derive from a study of T cell responses to AZD1222 COVID-19 vaccine. Study context: Pooled together were second doses at about 4 or about 12 weeks.

Study-wide points: Vaccination with two AZD1222 doses was followed by a rise in Spike-specific TCR breadth and depth. White British people made up most donors, females outnumbered males, and clonal diversity was possibly underestimated. Epitopes outside B.1.351 and B.1.1.7 mutated regions reportedly drew nearly half of spike TCRs.

Trimming pared 11 bases from V and 5 bases from J, leaving 12 bases between. This CDR3 contains 11 residues. V and J are TRBV12-3 or TRBV12-4 and TRBJ1-1; no reliable D call. The TCR sequence derives from an adult in good health. This material consisted of peripheral blood, taken on day 0 of AZD1222 vaccination. The CDR3 spells CACRRETEAFF. For the CDR3, the DNA is TGTGCCTGCCGGCGGGAAACTGAAGCTTTCTTT.